The 32 T cell receptor beta chains reported below all come from one sample, sequenced in a study of immune characterization of retroperitoneal liposarcoma. TCRdb fed the PCR reads into MiXCR, producing one record per CDR3 protein. The sample lists 8,000 to 11,000 distinct CDR3 sequences; 28% were seen once. Sequencing was carried out using tumor tissue. These TCRs come from a female donor with retroperitoneal liposarcoma.

In its sample, this clonotype was seen many times. The rearrangement links TRBV6-1 to TRBJ1-1, with D perhaps TRBD1 (6 bases). This CDR3 is 11 amino acids long. The germline V gene has CDR1 MNHNS and CDR2 SASEGT. The ends were cut back, 7 bases at V and 10 bases at J, with 13 bases in the middle. CDR3 sequence: CASTEGGRAFF. CDR3 coding DNA: TGTGCCAGCACCGAGGGGGGGAGAGCTTTCTTT.

CDR3 coding DNA: TGTGCCAGCAGCCCCCCGACAGGTTTTTCGGAGCAGTTCTTC. Translation: CASSPPTGFSEQFF. The J gene is TRBJ2-1, the V gene TRBV7-2; D is perhaps TRBD1 (6 bases). Germline-derived CDR1 and CDR2 are SGHTA and FQGNSA. CDR3 size: 14 residues. V was trimmed by 5 bases and J by 10 bases, leaving 18 bases between them. The entire variable domain, with the rest obtained from reference TRBV7-2 and TRBJ2-1, is as follows: GAGVSQSPSNKVTEKGKDVELRCDPISGHTALYWYRQSLGQGLEFLIYFQGNSAPDKSGLPSDRFSAERTGGSVSTLTIQRTQQEDSAVYLCASSPPTGFSEQFFGPGTRLTVL.

This clonotype was counted between two and nine times. The CDR3 reads CASSQDPSGTRSTDTQYF. CDR3 nucleotide sequence: TGTGCCAGCAGCCAAGATCCTAGCGGGACCCGTAGCACAGATACGCAGTATTTT. V and J are TRBV14 and TRBJ2-3, with 9 bases aligning to TRBD2. V lost 0 bases to trimming and J lost 0 bases; unmatched junction nucleotides: 7. The CDR3 consists of 18 residues. CDR1 and CDR2 from the germline V gene are SGHDN and FVKESK.

This chain connects TRBV7-3 to TRBJ2-1; D is unclear. The V gene lost 5 bases and the J gene lost 10 bases, with 18 bases spanning the gap. Per germline, CDR1 SGHTA and CDR2 FQGTGA. The length of the CDR3 is 14 residues. For the CDR3, the DNA is TGTGCCAGCAGCCGCAGTGGAAATTCCTACGAGCAGTTCTTC. This encodes CASSRSGNSYEQFF.

This clonotype is medium-sized by share. CDR3 bases: TGTGCCAGCAGCAAGTGGCAGGGGAGCTCCTACGAGCAGTACTTC. It is translated as CASSKWQGSSYEQYF. The chain couples TRBV7-9 to TRBJ2-7, with D maybe TRBD1 (6 bases). Germline assignment: CDR1 SEHNR and CDR2 FQNEAQ (reference sequence). CDR3 length equals 15 residues. The V and J ends lost 5 bases and 0 bases respectively, with 14 bases between them. Looking up the rest from reference TRBV7-9 and TRBJ2-7 gives the full variable domain: DTGVSQNPRHKITKRGQNVTFRCDPISEHNRLYWYRQTLGQGPEFLTYFQNEAQLEKSRLLSDRFSAERPKGSFSTLEIQRTEQGDSAMYLCASSKWQGSSYEQYFGPGTRLTVT.

This clonotype was recorded a few times. This chain links TRBV6-1 with TRBJ2-6; 16 positions match TRBD2. The V gene end was trimmed by 10 bases and the J gene end by 1 base; junction bases not matched to a gene: 7. Germline CDR1 and CDR2: MNHNS and SASEGT. This CDR3 region has 18 residues. The CDR3 DNA sequence: TGTGCCACAACGGGACTAGCGGGAGGGGGGTCTGGGGCCAACGTCCTGACTTTC. The encoded protein is CATTGLAGGGSGANVLTF.

CDR3 loop: CASSLDGANYGYTF. The CDR3 DNA follows: TGTGCCAGCAGCTTAGACGGGGCTAACTATGGCTACACCTTC. This chain links TRBV7-2 with TRBJ1-2; unclear D gene. The ends were cut back, 1 base at V and 0 bases at J, with 6 bases in the middle. Looked up from germline, CDR1 is SGHTA and CDR2 is FQGNSA. This CDR3 region has 14 residues.

The table lists this clonotype with many counts. The chain carries TRBV7-8 and TRBJ1-5, with 12 bases identical to TRBD1. Trimming took 5 bases from V and 7 from J; bases not matched to a gene: 3. Germline values: CDR1 SGHVS, CDR2 FQNEAQ. CDR3 length: 14 residues. The CDR3 sequence is CASSQGQGAQPQHF. The CDR3, as DNA: TGTGCCAGCAGCCAGGGACAGGGGGCGCAGCCCCAGCATTTT. Together with reference TRBV7-8 and TRBJ1-5, the CDR3 gives the full variable domain: GAGVSQSPRYKVAKRGQDVALRCDPISGHVSLFWYQQALGQGPEFLTYFQNEAQLDKSGLPSDRFFAERPEGSVSTLKIQRTQQEDSAVYLCASSQGQGAQPQHFGDGTRLSIL.

A remark on this clonotype: The germline gene is not matched at one end of the junction; a read error may be the cause. The rearrangement uses TRBV4-1 and TRBJ2-5; D uncertain. The CDR3 totals 16 residues. Germline V gene lookup returns CDR1 MGHRA and CDR2 YSYEKL. The CDR3 nucleotides are TGTGCCAGCAGCCAAGAAAAAGGGCACGGTAGAAATGAGCAGTACTTC. It translates to CASSQEKGHGRNEQYF.

The chain has TRBV11-2 and TRBJ2-3, with D possibly matching TRBD2 (6 bases). The DNA end is more similar to TRBJ2-5, so the J call may be wrong. There are 13 residues in the CDR3. CDR1 and CDR2 (germline): SGHAT, FQNNGV. The DNA of the CDR3 is TGTGCCAGCAGCCTAGCGTTGGAAGAGACCCAGTACTTC. Protein product: CASSLALEETQYF.

This clonotype is termed medium-sized. The chain joins TRBV7-2 to TRBJ2-5, with D unresolved. The CDR3 contains 16 residues. Trimming shortened V by 1 base and J by 3 bases, and 15 bases separated the two germline ends. Per germline, CDR1 SGHTA and CDR2 FQGNSA. CDR3 sequence reads: CASSLGLETAKETQYF. As DNA, the CDR3 is TGTGCCAGCAGCTTAGGCCTCGAAACAGCGAAAGAGACCCAGTACTTC.

The V call is TRBV11-3, the J call TRBJ2-3; the D gene is possibly TRBD1 (5 bases). The CDR3 is 14 amino acids. Per germline, CDR1 SGHNT and CDR2 YENEEA. The ends were cut back, 5 bases at V and 2 bases at J, with 11 bases in the middle. CDR3 in amino acids: CASSPRQTTDTQYF. CDR3 in DNA: TGTGCCAGCAGCCCCCGACAGACCACAGATACGCAGTATTTT.

This clonotype is deemed medium-sized. This chain uses TRBV6-1 with TRBJ2-1, with no clear D. Trimming took 2 bases from V and 10 from J, leaving 18 bases between them. This CDR3 spans 15 amino acids. Germline loops: CDR1 MNHNS, CDR2 SASEGT. The chain's CDR3 is CASSEMVGGFYEQFF. The CDR3 DNA reads TGTGCCAGCAGTGAAATGGTAGGTGGGTTCTACGAGCAGTTCTTC.

This chain links TRBV6-1 with TRBJ2-3, with D perhaps TRBD1 (5 bases). V gave up 2 bases and J gave up 2 bases, with 14 bases separating them. The germline V gene has CDR1 MNHNS and CDR2 SASEGT. The CDR3 spans 16 residues. The CDR3 reads CASSEYDGADTDTQYF. Written as DNA, the CDR3 is TGTGCCAGCAGTGAATATGATGGGGCGGACACAGATACGCAGTATTTT.

This clonotype is medium-sized. This chain connects TRBV25-1 to TRBJ2-1, with D perhaps given as TRBD1 or TRBD2 (6 bases each). Per germline, CDR1 MGHDK and CDR2 SYGVNS. The V and J ends lost 3 bases and 13 bases respectively, with 22 bases between them. The CDR3 sequence is 15 residues long. The CDR3 coding sequence is TGTGCCAGCAGTGATCCTAGGGGGGCCGGAGAGACCCAGTTCTTC. This codes for CASSDPRGAGETQFF.

This clonotype was picked up many times. V is TRBV6-1 and J is TRBJ1-1, with D possibly matching TRBD1 (6 bases). Trimming left V 4 bases short and J 0 bases short, with 12 bases between. This CDR3 has 15 residues. CDR1 MNHNS and CDR2 SASEGT come from the germline V gene. The CDR3 loop reads CASSGRGALNTEAFF. The CDR3 region has the DNA TGTGCCAGCAGTGGAAGGGGGGCCCTGAACACTGAAGCTTTCTTT.

This clonotype is labeled as medium-sized. J is TRBJ2-3 and V is TRBV7-6; 11 bases map to TRBD2. Germline V gives CDR1 SGHVS, CDR2 FNYEAQ. J lost 3 bases, V lost 0 bases, and 14 bases had no gene match. The CDR3 totals 20 residues. CDR3 coding DNA: TGTGCCAGCAGCTTAGCCGTTAGCGGGGGGGTTAAGCAGGGTACAGATACGCAGTATTTT. Translating gives CASSLAVSGGVKQGTDTQYF. The complete variable domain, with remaining parts taken from reference TRBV7-6 and TRBJ2-3, reads GAGVSQSPRYKVTKRGQDVALRCDPISGHVSLYWYRQALGQGPEFLTYFNYEAQQDKSGLPNDRFSAERPEGSISTLTIQRTEQRDSAMYRCASSLAVSGGVKQGTDTQYFGPGTRLTVL.

This clonotype was counted only a few times. The germline gene is not matched at one end of the junction; a read error may be the cause. V is TRBV11-2 and J is TRBJ2-7, with 7 bases matching TRBD1. The CDR3 has 17 residues. The germline V gene encodes CDR1 SGHAT and CDR2 FQNNGV. The CDR3 reads CASSLDQPGQRSYEQYF. CDR3 sequence (DNA): TGTGCCAGCAGCCTAGACCAACCGGGACAGAGATCCTACGAGCAGTACTTC.

This clonotype was seen a handful of times. The CDR3 loop is CASSLVAGGLNEQYF. CDR3 DNA: TGTGCCAGCAGTTTAGTCGCGGGAGGGCTGAATGAGCAGTACTTC. This chain connects TRBV12-3 or TRBV12-4 to TRBJ2-1; 9 bases are a match to TRBD2. Matching the DNA end better, TRBJ2-7 makes the J call doubtful. The CDR3 is 15 amino acids.

This chain uses TRBV6-2 or TRBV6-3 with TRBJ1-5; 9 bases align to TRBD1. The length of the CDR3 is 15 residues. V lost 6 bases, J lost 4 bases, and 7 bases stayed unmatched. The germline V gene encodes CDR1 MNHEY and CDR2 SVGEGT. The CDR3 is CASSPQQGANQPQHF. For the CDR3, the DNA is TGTGCCAGCAGCCCCCAACAGGGGGCTAATCAGCCCCAGCATTTT.

This clonotype is medium-sized (0.01 to 0.1%) within its sample. This rearrangement joins TRBV12-3 or TRBV12-4 to TRBJ2-5, with D tentatively TRBD2 (5 bases). Near its end, the DNA agrees better with TRBJ2-7, so the J call may be wrong. The CDR3 spans 16 residues. CDR3 sequence reads: CASSPDSPVGVYEQYF. CDR3 coding DNA: TGTGCCAGCAGCCCCGATTCGCCGGTCGGGGTTTACGAGCAGTACTTC.

The sample holds a few counts of this clonotype. The chain has TRBV11-3 and TRBJ2-1; a possible D gene is TRBD2 (5 bases). The J call may be mistaken, given a closer DNA end match to TRBJ2-7. The CDR3 sequence is 15 residues long. Germline values: CDR1 SGHNT, CDR2 YENEEA. For the CDR3, the DNA is TGTGCCAGCAGGGCCGAGGGTGCCTCCTACAATGAGCAGTACTTC. The encoded protein is CASRAEGASYNEQYF.

V usage is TRBV12-3 or TRBV12-4 and J usage is TRBJ2-1; D possibly matches TRBD1 or TRBD2 (5 bases each). This CDR3 has 16 residues. V lost 6 bases and J lost 8, with 23 bases in between. The CDR3 region is CASSKQTGAGAYEQFF. DNA for the CDR3: TGTGCCAGCAGCAAACAGACCGGGGCCGGGGCCTATGAGCAGTTCTTC.

Of note for this clonotype: Possible read error: a much larger clone is one base away. This chain links TRBV7-2 with TRBJ1-6, with D possibly matching TRBD1 (5 bases). Germline V lookup: CDR1 SGHTA, CDR2 FQGNSA. This CDR3 is built from 16 residues. The CDR3 spells CASSLGGARFSSPLNF. The CDR3, as DNA: TGTGCCAGCAGCTTGGGAGGGGCCAGGTTTAGTTCACCCCTCAACTTT.

This chain uses TRBV12-3 or TRBV12-4 with TRBJ2-1; possible D gene TRBD1, 6 bases. The J call is uncertain, as TRBJ2-7 better fits the DNA end. CDR3 length equals 14 residues. DNA of the CDR3: TGTGCCAGCAGTTTAGGGACAGCTTACAATGAGCAGTACTTC. It yields the protein CASSLGTAYNEQYF.

A single count supports this clonotype. V gene TRBV7-9 combines with J gene TRBJ2-6, with D possibly TRBD1 on 6 matching bases. CDR3 length equals 18 residues. V was clipped by 2 bases and J by 4 bases, with 18 bases between them. The germline CDR1 and CDR2 sequences are SEHNR and FQNEAQ (reference sequence). In DNA form, the CDR3 reads TGTGCCAGCAGCTTACTGACAGGAGGTTATGGGGGGGCCAACGTCCTGACTTTC. It encodes CASSLLTGGYGGANVLTF.

The chain recombines TRBV6-1 with TRBJ2-7; D call uncertain. CDR3 length: 16 residues. The germline V and J ends were trimmed by 7 bases and 0 bases, with 19 bases remaining between them. Germline CDR1 is MNHNS and CDR2 is SASEGT. The CDR3 DNA reads TGTGCCAGCACTATTCTAACACAAGGCTCCTCCTACGAGCAGTACTTC. Its translation is CASTILTQGSSYEQYF.

This clonotype is medium-sized by share. J is TRBJ1-5 and V is TRBV7-2, with D perhaps matching TRBD1 (6 bases). This CDR3 is built from 15 residues. V lost 5 bases and J 4 bases, leaving 15 bases between the germline ends. Germline V gene lookup returns CDR1 SGHTA and CDR2 FQGNSA. CDR3 amino acids: CASSPWGGANQPQHF. In nucleotides, the CDR3 is TGTGCCAGCAGCCCGTGGGGGGGCGCAAATCAGCCCCAGCATTTT.

This clonotype was observed a few times. This chain connects TRBV11-3 to TRBJ2-1; 8 positions agree with TRBD2. The J call may be wrong; the DNA end is better matched by TRBJ2-7. The CDR3 sequence is 15 residues long. Germline-derived CDR1 and CDR2 are SGHNT and YENEEA. CDR3 nucleotides: TGTGCCAGCAGCCCCGGGGGGGCGGATGCCTACGAGCAGTACTTC. Translation: CASSPGGADAYEQYF.

With respect to this clonotype: This is likely a read error, given that the CDR3 carries no conserved phenylalanine or tryptophan at its end. This chain joins TRBV6-1 and TRBJ2-3, with unresolved D. Germline V lookup: CDR1 MNHNS, CDR2 SASEGT. The CDR3 is 15 residues long. V was cut by 3 bases and J by 6 bases, with 16 bases left in between. CDR3 nucleotide sequence: TGTGCCAGCAGTGACGATGTATTGGGTGCGGATACGCAGTATTTG. The encoded protein is CASSDDVLGADTQYL.

This clonotype came up many times. This chain connects TRBV6-1 to TRBJ2-1; either TRBD1 or TRBD2 may supply D (6 bases each). V gave up 6 bases and J gave up 10 bases, with 25 bases separating them. The length of the CDR3 is 16 residues. Germline-derived CDR1 and CDR2 are MNHNS and SASEGT. This CDR3 is CASRDYSTGHTYEQFF. DNA of the CDR3: TGTGCCAGCAGGGACTATAGCACGGGACACACCTACGAGCAGTTCTTC.

The chain combines TRBV7-2 with TRBJ1-4; 9 nucleotides match TRBD1. Germline V lookup: CDR1 SGHTA, CDR2 FQGNSA. V lost 1 base and J lost 8; bases outside the gene matches: 5. The CDR3 loop spans 15 amino acids. CDR3 residues: CASSLGDRVWEKLFF. The CDR3 DNA reads as TGTGCCAGCAGCTTAGGGGACAGGGTATGGGAAAAACTGTTTTTT.